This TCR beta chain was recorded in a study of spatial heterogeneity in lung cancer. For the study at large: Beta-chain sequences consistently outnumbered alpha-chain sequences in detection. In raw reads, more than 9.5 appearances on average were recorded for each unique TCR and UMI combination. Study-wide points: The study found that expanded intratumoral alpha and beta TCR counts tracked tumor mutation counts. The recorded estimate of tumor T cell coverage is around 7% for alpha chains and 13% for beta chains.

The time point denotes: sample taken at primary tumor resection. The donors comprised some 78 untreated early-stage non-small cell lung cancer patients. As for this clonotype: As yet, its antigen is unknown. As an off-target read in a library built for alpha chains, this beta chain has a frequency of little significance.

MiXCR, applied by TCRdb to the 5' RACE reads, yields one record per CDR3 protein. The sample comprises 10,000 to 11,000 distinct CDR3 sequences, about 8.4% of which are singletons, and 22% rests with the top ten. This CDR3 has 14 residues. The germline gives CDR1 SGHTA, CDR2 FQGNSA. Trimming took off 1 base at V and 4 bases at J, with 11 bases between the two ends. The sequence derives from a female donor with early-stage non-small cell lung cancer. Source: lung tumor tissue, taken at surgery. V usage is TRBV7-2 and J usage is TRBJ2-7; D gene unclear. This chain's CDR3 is CASSLEVGNYEQYF. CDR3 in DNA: TGTGCCAGCAGCTTAGAAGTCGGTAATTACGAGCAGTACTTC.